This passage covers 12 T cell receptor beta chains from one sample sequenced in a study of T cell responses to AZD1222 COVID-19 vaccine. Generated by immunoSEQ multiplex PCR, the TCRdb table keeps only in-frame clones and is missing some. The data hold roughly 200,000 clones, with approximately 89% observed a single time. Sequenced material: peripheral blood, taken 28 days after the second AZD1222 dose. These receptors were taken from an adult who received the AZD1222 COVID-19 vaccine.

The chain carries TRBV19 and TRBJ1-5; no definite D call. V lost 4 bases, J lost 7 bases, and 14 bases lay in between. The germline V gene encodes CDR1 LNHDA and CDR2 SQIVND (reference sequence). The CDR3 contains 14 residues. The CDR3 sequence: CASSKGWERQPQHF. The CDR3 DNA sequence: TGTGCCAGTAGTAAAGGCTGGGAACGGCAGCCCCAGCATTTT.

Here the CDR3 reads CASSLDWTGAGETQYF. CDR3 in DNA: TGTGCCAGCAGCTTAGATTGGACAGGGGCGGGCGAGACCCAGTACTTC. The chain recombines TRBV11-3 with TRBJ2-5; 9 nucleotides line up with TRBD1. The junction had 7 bases not matched to a gene; V was cut back by 0 bases and J by 5 bases. The germline CDR1 and CDR2 sequences are SGHNT and YENEEA. CDR3 size: 16 residues.

The CDR3 DNA follows: TGCGCCAGCAGGAACACGGTGGGGGGCAATCAGCCCCAGCATTTT. This encodes CASRNTVGGNQPQHF. The genes are TRBV4-1 and TRBJ1-5, with D perhaps TRBD1 (5 bases). The length of the CDR3 is 15 residues. V dropped 6 bases and J dropped 2 bases, with 14 bases sitting between them. The germline V gene has CDR1 MGHRA and CDR2 YSYEKL.

The rearrangement joins TRBV9 to TRBJ1-1, with 7 bases fitting TRBD1. Germline values: CDR1 SGDLS, CDR2 YYNGEE. The CDR3 runs to 15 residues. The J segment lost 4 bases and the V segment lost 4 bases, leaving 10 bases of the junction unmatched. CDR3 amino acids: CASSPLTGIGTEAFF. The DNA for the CDR3 is TGTGCCAGCAGCCCACTGACAGGGATAGGCACTGAAGCTTTCTTT.

CDR3 DNA: TGTGCCATCAGTGAGTCCGAGCGGGTGAGCACAGATACGCAGTATTTT. Protein: CAISESERVSTDTQYF. The V and J genes are TRBV10-3 and TRBJ2-3; a possible D gene is TRBD2 (6 bases). Trimming took 0 bases from V and 0 from J, leaving 10 bases between them. The CDR3 sequence is 16 residues long. CDR1 ENHRY and CDR2 SYGVKD come from the germline V gene.

The chain joins TRBV11-3 to TRBJ2-7, with D perhaps being TRBD1 or TRBD2 (5 bases each). V lost 6 bases and J 6 bases, leaving 9 bases between the germline ends. From germline, CDR1 is SGHNT and CDR2 YENEEA. This CDR3 region has 11 residues. This CDR3 is CASSLGTEQYF. CDR3 DNA: TGTGCCAGCAGTCTAGGGACCGAGCAGTACTTC.

The chain has TRBV2 and TRBJ1-6, with D hard to call. Germline CDR1 reads SNHLY; CDR2 reads FYNNEI. V gave up 5 bases and J gave up 8 bases, with 4 bases separating them. The CDR3 covers 11 residues. The CDR3 is CASSPDSPLHF. The DNA of the CDR3 is TGTGCCAGCAGTCCTGATTCACCCCTCCACTTT.

The V gene is TRBV5-1, the J gene TRBJ1-1; D ambiguous. The germline gives CDR1 SGHRS, CDR2 YFSETQ. The V and J ends lost 5 bases and 0 bases respectively, with 11 bases between them. The CDR3 spans 14 residues. The CDR3 DNA reads TGCGCCAGCAGTCCGGCCGTCATGAACACTGAAGCTTTCTTT. It is translated as CASSPAVMNTEAFF.

This chain uses TRBV3-1 (or the pseudogene TRBV3-2) with TRBJ2-7; the D is unclear. Germline-derived CDR1 and CDR2 are LGHDT and YNNKEL (reference sequence). This CDR3 contains 17 residues. The V end lost 0 bases, the J end lost 4 bases, and 19 bases lay between the germline ends. CDR3 protein: CASSQERHYRPLYEQYF. CDR3 DNA: TGTGCCAGCAGCCAAGAGAGGCACTACCGACCACTATACGAGCAGTACTTC.

The chain is built from TRBV24-1 and TRBJ2-7; 8 nucleotides line up with TRBD1. The germline V gene encodes CDR1 KGHDR and CDR2 SFDVKD. V lost 7 bases, J lost 6 bases, and 10 bases stayed unmatched. The CDR3 has 14 residues. The CDR3 loop reads CATSTGGTTGEQYF. The CDR3 coding sequence is TGTGCCACCAGCACAGGGGGTACTACTGGCGAGCAGTACTTC.

The V gene is TRBV21-1, the J gene TRBJ2-4. TRBV21-1 corresponds to a pseudogene. The CDR3 consists of 16 residues. CDR3 coding DNA: TGTGCCAGCAGCAAAGTTCGGGGCAAGACTAAAAACATTCAGTACTTC. It is translated as CASSKVRGKTKNIQYF.

The V and J genes are TRBV19 and TRBJ2-2; 7 bases are shared with TRBD2. The germline V gene has CDR1 LNHDA and CDR2 SQIVND (reference sequence). Trimming removed 4 bases from V and 0 bases from J; junction bases left unmatched: 2. This CDR3 is 15 amino acids long. The CDR3 sequence: CASSKAGPNTGELFF. Here the CDR3 DNA reads TGTGCCAGTAGTAAAGCGGGACCGAACACCGGGGAGCTGTTTTTT.